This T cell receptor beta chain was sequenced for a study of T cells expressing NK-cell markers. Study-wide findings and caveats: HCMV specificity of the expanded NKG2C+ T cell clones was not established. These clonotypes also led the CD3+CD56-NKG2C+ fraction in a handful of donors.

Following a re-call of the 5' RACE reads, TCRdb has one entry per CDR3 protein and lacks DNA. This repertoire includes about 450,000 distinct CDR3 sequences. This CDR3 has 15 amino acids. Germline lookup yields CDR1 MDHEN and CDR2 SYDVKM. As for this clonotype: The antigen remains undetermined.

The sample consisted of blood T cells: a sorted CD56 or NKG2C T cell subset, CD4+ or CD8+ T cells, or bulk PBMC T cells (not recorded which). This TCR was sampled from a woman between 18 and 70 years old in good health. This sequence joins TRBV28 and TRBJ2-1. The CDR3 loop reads CASSSPIGAYNEQFF.